A single T cell receptor (beta chain) is shown here with its context. Its antigen is not identified. CDR1 and CDR2 (germline): LGHDT, YNNKEL (reference sequence). CDR3 length: 15 residues. The data were taken from a study of monozygotic twins with inflammatory bowel disease. Overall study results and limits: Against healthy co-twins, IBD patients had lower TCRbeta diversity (measured by inverse Simpson). Twin concordance left repertoire similarity unchanged, with limited power a possible explanation for this lack of difference.

The input for each TCR library was around 3,400 ng of total RNA. TCRdb re-called the 5' RACE reads and catalogs CDR3 proteins one per entry, DNA excluded. Its table records approximately 200,000 distinct CDR3 sequences. The sample comprised blood. The chain joins TRBV3-1 to TRBJ2-2; TCRdb lists TRBD2, though no DNA is available to test this call. The sequence came from a human donor with ulcerative colitis or Crohn's disease, or a healthy co-twin of an affected twin (not recorded which). The CDR3 sequence: CASSQVTSGAGELFF.